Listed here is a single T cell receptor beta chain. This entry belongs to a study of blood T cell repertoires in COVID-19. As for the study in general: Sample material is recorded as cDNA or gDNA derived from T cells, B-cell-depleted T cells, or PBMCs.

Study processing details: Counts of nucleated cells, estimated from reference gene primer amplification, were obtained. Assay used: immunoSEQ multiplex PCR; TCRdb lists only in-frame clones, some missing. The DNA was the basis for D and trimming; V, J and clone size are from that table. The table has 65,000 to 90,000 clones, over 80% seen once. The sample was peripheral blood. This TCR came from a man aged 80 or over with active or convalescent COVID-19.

The CDR3 DNA reads as TGTGCCAGCAGTTTGATGACAGGGGCCTATGGCTACACCTTC. Amino acid sequence: CASSLMTGAYGYTF. V usage is TRBV28 and J usage is TRBJ1-2; 8 bases agree with TRBD1. V gave up 3 bases and J gave up 4 bases; unmatched junction bases: 4. Looked up from germline, CDR1 is MDHEN and CDR2 is SYDVKM. The CDR3 runs to 14 residues.